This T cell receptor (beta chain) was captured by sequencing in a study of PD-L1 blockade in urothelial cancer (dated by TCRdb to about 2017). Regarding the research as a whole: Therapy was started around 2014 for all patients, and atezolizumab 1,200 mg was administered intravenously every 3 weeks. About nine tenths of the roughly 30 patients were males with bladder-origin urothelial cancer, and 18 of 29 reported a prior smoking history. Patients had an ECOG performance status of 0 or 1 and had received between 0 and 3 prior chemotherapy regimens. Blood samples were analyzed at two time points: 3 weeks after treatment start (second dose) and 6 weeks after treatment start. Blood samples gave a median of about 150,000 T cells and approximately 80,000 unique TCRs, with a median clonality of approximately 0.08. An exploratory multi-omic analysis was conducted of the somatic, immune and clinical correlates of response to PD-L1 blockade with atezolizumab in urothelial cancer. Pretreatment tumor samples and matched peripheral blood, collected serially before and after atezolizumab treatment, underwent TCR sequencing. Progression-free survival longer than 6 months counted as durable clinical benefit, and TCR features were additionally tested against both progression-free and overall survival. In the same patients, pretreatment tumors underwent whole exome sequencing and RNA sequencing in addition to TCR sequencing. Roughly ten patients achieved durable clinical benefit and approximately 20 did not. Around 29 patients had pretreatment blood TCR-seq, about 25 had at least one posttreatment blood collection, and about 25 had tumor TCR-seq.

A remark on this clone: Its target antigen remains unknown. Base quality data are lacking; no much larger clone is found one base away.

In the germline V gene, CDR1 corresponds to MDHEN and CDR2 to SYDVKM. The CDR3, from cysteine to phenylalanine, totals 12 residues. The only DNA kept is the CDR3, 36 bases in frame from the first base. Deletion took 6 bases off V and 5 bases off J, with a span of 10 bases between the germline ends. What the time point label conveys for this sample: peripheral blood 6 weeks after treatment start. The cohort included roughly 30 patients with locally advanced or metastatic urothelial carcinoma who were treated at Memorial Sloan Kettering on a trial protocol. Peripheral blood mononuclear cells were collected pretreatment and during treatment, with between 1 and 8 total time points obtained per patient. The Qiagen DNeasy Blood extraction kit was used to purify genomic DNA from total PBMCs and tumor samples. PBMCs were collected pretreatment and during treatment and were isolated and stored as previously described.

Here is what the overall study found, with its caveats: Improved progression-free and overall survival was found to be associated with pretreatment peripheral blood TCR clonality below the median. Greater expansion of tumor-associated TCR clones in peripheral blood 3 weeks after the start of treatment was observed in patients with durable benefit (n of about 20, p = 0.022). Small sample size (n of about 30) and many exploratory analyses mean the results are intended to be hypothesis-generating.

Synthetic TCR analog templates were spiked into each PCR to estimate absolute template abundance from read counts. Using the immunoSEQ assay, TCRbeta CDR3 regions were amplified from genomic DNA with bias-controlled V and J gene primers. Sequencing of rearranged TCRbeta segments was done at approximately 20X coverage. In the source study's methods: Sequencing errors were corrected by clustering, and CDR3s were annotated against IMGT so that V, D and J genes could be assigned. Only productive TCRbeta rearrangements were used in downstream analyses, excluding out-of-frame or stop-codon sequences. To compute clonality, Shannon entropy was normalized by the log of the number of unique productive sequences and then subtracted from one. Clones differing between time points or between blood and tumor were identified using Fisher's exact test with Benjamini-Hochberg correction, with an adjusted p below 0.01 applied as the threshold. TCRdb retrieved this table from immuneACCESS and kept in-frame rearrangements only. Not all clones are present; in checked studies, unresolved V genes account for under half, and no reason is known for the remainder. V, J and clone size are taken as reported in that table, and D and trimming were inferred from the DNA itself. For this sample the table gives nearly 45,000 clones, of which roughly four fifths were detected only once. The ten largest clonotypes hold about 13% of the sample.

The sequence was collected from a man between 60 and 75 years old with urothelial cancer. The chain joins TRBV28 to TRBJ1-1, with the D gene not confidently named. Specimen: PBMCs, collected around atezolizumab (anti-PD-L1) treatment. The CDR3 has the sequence CASSSSKTEAFF. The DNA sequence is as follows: TGTGCCAGCAGCTCCAGTAAGACTGAAGCTTTCTTT.